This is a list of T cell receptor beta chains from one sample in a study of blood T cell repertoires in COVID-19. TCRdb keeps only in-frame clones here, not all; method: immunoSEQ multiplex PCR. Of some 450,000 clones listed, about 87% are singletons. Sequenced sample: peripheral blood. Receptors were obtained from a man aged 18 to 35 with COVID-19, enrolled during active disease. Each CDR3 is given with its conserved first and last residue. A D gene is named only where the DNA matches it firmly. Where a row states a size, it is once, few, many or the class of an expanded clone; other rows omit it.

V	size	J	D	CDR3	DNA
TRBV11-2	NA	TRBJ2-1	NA	CASTLGRVYNEQFF	TGTGCCAGCACCCTCGGGCGGGTCTACAATGAGCAGTTCTTC
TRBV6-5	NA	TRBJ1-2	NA	CASSYSSTAYIGYTF	TGTGCCAGCAGTTACTCTTCGACAGCTTATATTGGCTACACCTTC
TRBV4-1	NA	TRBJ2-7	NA	CASSPPGTYEQYF	TGCGCCAGCAGCCCCCCAGGGACCTACGAGCAGTACTTC
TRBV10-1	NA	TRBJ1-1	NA	CASKVGAATMNTEAFF	TGCGCCAGCAAGGTGGGGGCAGCTACTATGAACACTGAAGCTTTCTTT
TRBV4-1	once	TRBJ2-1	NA	CASSQDRANNEQFF	TGCGCCAGCAGCCAAGATAGAGCAAACAATGAGCAGTTCTTC
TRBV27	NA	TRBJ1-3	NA	CASSELYSGNTIYF	TGTGCCAGCAGTGAACTTTACTCTGGAAACACCATATATTTT
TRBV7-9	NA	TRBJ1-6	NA	CASSLGGANSPLHF	TGTGCCAGCAGCTTAGGCGGGGCCAATTCACCCCTCCACTTT
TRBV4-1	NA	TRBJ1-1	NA	CASKVQGMNTEAFF	TGCGCCAGCAAAGTCCAGGGAATGAACACTGAAGCTTTCTTT
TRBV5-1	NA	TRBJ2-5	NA	CASSLGQGGETQYF	TGCGCCAGCAGCTTGGGACAGGGAGGAGAGACCCAGTACTTC
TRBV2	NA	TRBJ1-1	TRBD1	CASSGQGYAEAFF	TGTGCCAGCAGTGGACAGGGTTACGCTGAAGCTTTCTTT
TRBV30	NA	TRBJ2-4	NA	CAGGTSGQNIQYF	TGTGCCGGAGGGACCAGCGGACAAAACATTCAGTACTTC
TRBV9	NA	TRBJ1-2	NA	CASSVVPGPSYGYTF	TGTGCCAGCAGCGTAGTTCCAGGGCCCAGCTATGGCTACACCTTC
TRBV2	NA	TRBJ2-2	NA	CASSEVGSENTGELFF	TGTGCCAGCAGTGAAGTCGGGAGCGAGAACACCGGGGAGCTGTTTTTT
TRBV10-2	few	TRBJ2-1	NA	CASKADTGRLEINEQFF	TGCGCCAGCAAGGCAGACACCGGGAGACTAGAGATCAATGAGCAGTTCTTC
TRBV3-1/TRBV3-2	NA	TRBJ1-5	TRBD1	CASSQGRRGKQPQHF	TGTGCCAGCAGCCAAGGGCGCAGGGGGAAACAGCCCCAGCATTTT
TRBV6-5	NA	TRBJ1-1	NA	CASSYSVAAGNTEAFF	TGTGCCAGCAGTTACTCGGTGGCAGCAGGCAACACTGAAGCTTTCTTT
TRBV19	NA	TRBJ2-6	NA	CASNPRPGLYGANVLTF	TGTGCCAGTAATCCTCGGCCGGGTCTTTATGGGGCCAACGTCCTGACTTTC
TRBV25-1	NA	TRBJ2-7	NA	CASSATYEQYF	TGTGCCAGCAGTGCCACCTACGAGCAGTACTTC
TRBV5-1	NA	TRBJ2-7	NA	CASSLELFVEGEDEQYF	TGCGCCAGCAGCTTGGAATTATTCGTAGAGGGAGAGGACGAGCAGTACTTC
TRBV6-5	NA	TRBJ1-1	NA	CASSSGLNRDTEAFF	TGTGCCAGCAGTTCCGGCCTAAACAGGGACACTGAAGCTTTCTTT
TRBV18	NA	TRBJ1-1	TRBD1	CASSPGQMSANTEAFF	TGTGCCAGCTCACCGGGACAGATGTCGGCGAACACTGAAGCTTTCTTT
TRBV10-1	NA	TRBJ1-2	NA	CARLEGRNRANYGYTF	TGCGCCCGCCTAGAGGGTCGAAATAGAGCTAACTATGGCTACACCTTC
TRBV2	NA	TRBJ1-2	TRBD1	CASSASGGPYGYTF	TGTGCCAGCAGTGCCTCAGGGGGCCCGTATGGCTACACCTTC
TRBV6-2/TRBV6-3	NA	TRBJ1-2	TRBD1	CASTPFEGARGYTF	TGTGCCAGCACCCCCTTTGAGGGGGCCCGGGGCTACACCTTC
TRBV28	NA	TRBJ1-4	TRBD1	CASSRTGSGKLFF	TGTGCCAGCAGCCGGACAGGCTCTGGAAAACTGTTTTTT
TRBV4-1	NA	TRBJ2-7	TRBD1	CASSQPDRSYEQYF	TGCGCCAGCAGCCAACCGGACAGGTCCTACGAGCAGTACTTC
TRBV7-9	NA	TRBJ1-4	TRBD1	CASSGDRAANEKLFF	TGTGCCAGCAGCGGGGACAGGGCGGCTAATGAAAAACTGTTTTTT
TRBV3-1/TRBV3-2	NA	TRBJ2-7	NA	CASSPRSVYEQYF	TGTGCCAGCAGCCCTCGCAGCGTGTACGAGCAGTACTTC
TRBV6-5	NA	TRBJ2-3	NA	CASSGSLWVDTQYF	TGTGCCAGCTCGGGGTCGCTATGGGTGGATACGCAGTATTTT
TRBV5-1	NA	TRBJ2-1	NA	CASSPLAAGGRSEQFF	TGCGCCAGCAGCCCCCTGGCCGCTGGGGGCAGGAGTGAGCAGTTCTTC
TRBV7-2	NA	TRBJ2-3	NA	CASSPAGFTDTQYF	TGTGCCAGCAGCCCAGCGGGCTTTACAGATACGCAGTATTTT
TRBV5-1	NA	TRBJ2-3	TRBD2	CASSEGGLAGSTDTQYF	TGCGCCAGCAGCGAAGGGGGACTAGCGGGATCCACAGATACGCAGTATTTT
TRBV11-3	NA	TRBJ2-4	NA	CASSPAGQAKNIQYF	TGTGCCAGCAGCCCAGCGGGTCAAGCCAAAAACATTCAGTACTTC
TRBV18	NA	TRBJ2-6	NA	CASSPGPGANVLTF	TGTGCCAGCTCACCAGGGCCTGGGGCCAACGTCCTGACTTTC
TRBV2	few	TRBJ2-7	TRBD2	CASRYIAGVSYEQYF	TGTGCCAGCAGATACATAGCGGGCGTCTCCTACGAGCAGTACTTC
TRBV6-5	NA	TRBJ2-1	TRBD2	CASSLAGSSYNEQFF	TGTGCCAGCAGTCTAGCGGGGAGCTCCTACAATGAGCAGTTCTTC
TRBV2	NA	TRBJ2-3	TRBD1	CASRTGRDTQYF	TGTGCCAGCCGGACAGGGCGGGATACGCAGTATTTT
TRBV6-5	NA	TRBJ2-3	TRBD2	CASSPLAGGADTQYF	TGTGCCAGCTCCCCCCTAGCGGGGGGTGCCGATACGCAGTATTTT
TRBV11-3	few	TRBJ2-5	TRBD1	CASSLGQGETQYF	TGTGCCAGCAGCTTAGGACAGGGGGAGACCCAGTACTTC
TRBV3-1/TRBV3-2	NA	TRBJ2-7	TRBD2	CASSLDGTSGTYEQYF	TGTGCCAGCAGCCTTGACGGGACTAGCGGTACCTACGAGCAGTACTTC
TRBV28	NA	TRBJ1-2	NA	CASKGTTPYGYTF	TGTGCCAGCAAGGGGACAACTCCTTATGGCTACACCTTC
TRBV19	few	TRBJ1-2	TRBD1	CASTGQGGYGYTF	TGTGCCAGTACGGGACAGGGAGGCTATGGCTACACCTTC